This T cell receptor beta chain came from a study of T cell repertoires in cytomegalovirus infection. To note about this clonotype: One junction end disagrees with the germline gene, perhaps due to a read error.

Germline lookup yields CDR1 SGHAT and CDR2 FQNNGV. The CDR3 runs to 15 residues. TCRdb reprocessed the reads with MiXCR, giving one entry per CDR3 protein. The data show about 490,000 distinct CDR3 sequences, with about 15% seen just once and 20% to 30% held by the top ten. V usage is TRBV11-2 and J usage is TRBJ2-7; D is perhaps TRBD1 (5 bases). Material: CD8+ T cells from PBMCs. The TCR sequence derives from a human donor in good health (CMV status not recorded). Some clones in this sample may be carry-over from other donors' samples. The CDR3 sequence: CASSSSDIVSSEQYF. The CDR3 DNA sequence: TGTGCCAGCAGCTCTTCGGACATCGTCTCCTCCGAGCAGTACTTC.